This record concerns one T cell receptor beta chain sequence. Its antigen is currently unknown. These data come from a study of follicular helper T cells after annual influenza vaccination. Repertoires were generated with immunoSEQ multiplex PCR, while TCRdb's copy carries only in-frame clones and drops some. This table holds about 5,600 clones, nearly 85% found once. As to time point: 2015-2016 season, pre-vaccination. From germline, CDR1 is SNHLY and CDR2 FYNNEI. Trimming at V came to 8 bases and at J to 4 bases, leaving 13 bases not matched to a gene. This CDR3 is built from 16 residues. Regarding the study as a whole: Most later recoveries of Day 7 ICOS+CD38+ clones were ICOS-CD38- cTfh.

The TCR sequence derives from an adult who received the influenza vaccine. The specimen was CXCR5- memory CD4+ T cells sorted from blood, collected on the day of influenza vaccination. This chain joins TRBV2 and TRBJ2-1, with 8 positions matching TRBD1. CDR3 bases: TGTGCCAGCGACCGACAGGGGCGGAATAGTTACAATGAGCAGTTCTTC. Encoded protein: CASDRQGRNSYNEQFF.